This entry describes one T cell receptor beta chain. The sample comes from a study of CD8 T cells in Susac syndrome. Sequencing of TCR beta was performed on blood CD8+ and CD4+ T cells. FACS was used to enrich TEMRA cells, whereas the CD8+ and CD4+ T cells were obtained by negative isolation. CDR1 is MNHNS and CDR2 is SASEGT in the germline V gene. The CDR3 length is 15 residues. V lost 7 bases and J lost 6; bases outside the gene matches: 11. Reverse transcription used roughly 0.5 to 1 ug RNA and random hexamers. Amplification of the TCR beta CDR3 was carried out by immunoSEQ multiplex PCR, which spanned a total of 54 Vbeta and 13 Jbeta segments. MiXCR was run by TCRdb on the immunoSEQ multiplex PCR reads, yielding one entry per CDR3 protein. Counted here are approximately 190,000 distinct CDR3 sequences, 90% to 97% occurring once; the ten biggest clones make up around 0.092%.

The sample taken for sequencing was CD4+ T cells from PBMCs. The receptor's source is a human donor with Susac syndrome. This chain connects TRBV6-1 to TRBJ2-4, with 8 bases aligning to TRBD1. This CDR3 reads CASTADRAIGNIQYF. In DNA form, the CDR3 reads TGTGCCAGCACTGCGGACAGGGCGATCGGAAACATTCAGTACTTC.